This TCR beta chain was profiled in a study of T cells after posttransplantation cyclophosphamide. Study observations and caveats: Tissue-infiltrating T cells from skin or gut overlapped little with blood T cells.

Libraries were prepared by immunoSEQ multiplex PCR; TCRdb keeps only in-frame clonotypes and omits some of them. Altogether 40,000 to 45,000 clones were found in the sample, and no singletons occur. This clone appeared many times. Its antigen is not identified. The CDR3 is made up of 15 amino acids. CDR1 SGDLS and CDR2 YYNGEE come from the germline V gene. V dropped 0 bases and J dropped 7; count of bases not matched to a gene: 3. The gene calls are TRBV9 and TRBJ1-4; 10 bases are a match to TRBD1. The sample taken for sequencing was PBMCs. This clonotype originated in a man aged 35 to 55 in good health, CMV-negative, and a related stem cell transplant donor. For the CDR3, the DNA is TGTGCCAGCAGCGTAGGGGGACAGGGGTCTGAAAAACTGTTTTTT. Residues: CASSVGGQGSEKLFF.